The source of this TCR beta chain is a study of blood T cell repertoires in COVID-19. Across the whole study: Sample material is recorded as cDNA or gDNA derived from T cells, B-cell-depleted T cells, or PBMCs.

Participant ages covered about 18 to 89 years across 24 US areas. This CDR3 region has 15 residues. Trimming stripped 6 bases from V and 8 bases from J, with 17 bases between. CDR1 MNHEY and CDR2 SVGAGI come from the germline V gene. Only in-frame clones appear in the TCRdb table, and some are missing; sequencing was by immunoSEQ multiplex PCR. The sample has roughly 260,000 clones; 87% are singletons. The genes are TRBV6-5 and TRBJ1-6, with D possibly matching TRBD1 (6 bases). The source is a woman aged 25 to 39 with acute COVID-19. The specimen was PBMCs or T cells enriched from blood (not recorded which). CDR3 bases: TGTGCCAGCAGCCCCCGGCAGGGGTTAGATTCACCCCTCCACTTT. It is translated as CASSPRQGLDSPLHF.